These 6 T cell receptor beta chains were all obtained from the same sample, sequenced in a study of T cells after yellow fever vaccination (dated by TCRdb to the late 2010s). The treatment or condition label on this specimen signifies: live attenuated yellow fever vaccine strain. The library was made by 5' RACE. The sequencer was an Illumina NovaSeq 6000. The public reads were run again by TCRdb, first through fastp at Q25 and then through MiXCR, and only productive beta chains were kept. CDR3 protein duplicates are merged, each entry listing the most common genes and DNA. Recorded for this sample are 170,000 or so distinct CDR3 sequences; around 9% of them occurred a single time. The ten top clones hold 35% to 40% of the sample. The sample in question was CD8+ T cells sorted from PBMCs, obtained 45 days after the yellow fever booster vaccination. These TCRs come from a man between 18 and 35 years old who received the YFV17D yellow fever vaccine.

The chain has TRBV7-8 and TRBJ2-1; no clear D gene. The ends were cut back, 5 bases at V and 12 bases at J, with 11 bases in the middle. The CDR3 has 11 residues. Germline V gene data show CDR1 as SGHVS and CDR2 as FQNEAQ. The CDR3 sequence: CASSPGDVQFF. The CDR3 DNA follows: TGTGCCAGCAGCCCCGGAGATGTGCAGTTCTTC.

This chain joins TRBV15 and TRBJ2-1; 12 bases line up with TRBD1. The trim removed 4 bases at V and 8 bases at J, leaving 3 bases unmatched. CDR1 is LNHNV and CDR2 is YYDKDF in the germline V gene (reference sequence). This CDR3 has 14 residues. The CDR3 DNA is TGTGCCACCAGCACCGGGACAGGGGGCTATGAGCAGTTCTTC. As protein: CATSTGTGGYEQFF.

The rearrangement links TRBV4-2 to TRBJ2-2; possibly TRBD1 or TRBD2 for D (5 bases each). The germline V and J ends were trimmed by 3 bases and 0 bases, with 17 bases remaining between them. Germline CDR1 is LGHNA and CDR2 is YNFKEQ. The CDR3 contains 18 residues. This CDR3 reads CASSHLLGADSNTGELFF. CDR3 coding DNA: TGTGCCAGCAGCCACCTACTTGGGGCGGACTCGAACACCGGGGAGCTGTTTTTT.

The chain is built from TRBV28 and TRBJ1-1, with D tentatively TRBD1 (5 bases). The V gene lost 6 bases and the J gene lost 1 base, with 15 bases spanning the gap. Germline CDR1 MDHEN, CDR2 SYDVKM. The CDR3 extends over 15 amino acids. This CDR3 reads CASSPLTGGNTEAFF. As DNA, the CDR3 is TGTGCCAGCAGCCCACTGACGGGGGGGAACACTGAAGCTTTCTTT.

This clonotype was seen a few times. J is TRBJ1-4 and V is TRBV4-1; no firm D call. Trimming shortened V by 5 bases and J by 1 base, and 20 bases separated the two germline ends. The CDR3 length is 18 residues. Germline V gives CDR1 MGHRA, CDR2 YSYEKL. For the CDR3, the DNA is TGCGCCAGCAGCTATAGAAAGAGACATCTACTAACTAATGAAAAACTGTTTTTT. Its translation: CASSYRKRHLLTNEKLFF.

This clonotype was recorded at least ten times. The rearrangement uses TRBV9 and TRBJ1-2; D is uncertain. CDR3 length equals 13 residues. V dropped 1 base and J dropped 2 bases, with 6 bases sitting between them. Per germline, CDR1 SGDLS and CDR2 YYNGEE. CDR3 in amino acids: CASSVSGNYGYTF. In DNA, the CDR3 is TGTGCCAGCAGCGTATCCGGGAACTATGGCTACACCTTC.